These T cell receptor beta chains were read from a single sample in a study of early T cells in non-severe SARS-CoV-2 infection. Each CDR3 protein is one row after TCRdb ran MiXCR on the 5' RACE reads. The top ten clones hold under 10% of a sample with 86,000 or so distinct CDR3 sequences, more than 5% of them seen once. The material sequenced was whole blood. The receptors originated from an adult who was a healthcare worker with PCR-confirmed SARS-CoV-2 infection or an uninfected control (not recorded which). Each CDR3 is given with its conserved first and last residue. Fields, in order: D gene, clone size, V gene, J gene, CDR3 protein, CDR3 DNA. The D gene is left open where the match is weak. Part of the rows lack a size; the others show once, few, many or a class for expanded clones.

d_gene: -
abundance: -
v_gene: TRBV12-3/TRBV12-4
j_gene: TRBJ1-2
CDR3aa: CASSLGWKNYGYTF
CDR3nt: TGTGCCAGCAGTTTAGGATGGAAGAACTATGGCTACACCTTC

d_gene: TRBD1
abundance: -
v_gene: TRBV9
j_gene: TRBJ2-6
CDR3aa: CASSVSLTGTLSGANVLTF
CDR3nt: TGTGCCAGCAGCGTATCCCTGACAGGGACCCTCTCTGGGGCCAACGTCCTGACTTTC

d_gene: -
abundance: many
v_gene: TRBV7-6
j_gene: TRBJ2-6
CDR3aa: CASSETEYSGANVLTF
CDR3nt: TGTGCCAGCAGCGAAACGGAGTACTCTGGGGCCAACGTCCTGACTTTC

d_gene: TRBD1
abundance: many
v_gene: TRBV29-1
j_gene: TRBJ1-6
CDR3aa: CSVADRGDSPLHF
CDR3nt: TGCAGCGTAGCGGACAGGGGTGATTCACCCCTCCACTTT

d_gene: -
abundance: -
v_gene: TRBV9
j_gene: TRBJ2-2
CDR3aa: CASMKGNTGELFF
CDR3nt: TGTGCCAGCATGAAGGGGAACACCGGGGAGCTGTTTTTT

d_gene: TRBD1
abundance: -
v_gene: TRBV11-2
j_gene: TRBJ2-5
CDR3aa: CASSSGQNFQETQYF
CDR3nt: TGTGCCAGCAGCTCGGGACAGAACTTCCAAGAGACCCAGTACTTC

d_gene: -
abundance: many
v_gene: TRBV21-1
j_gene: TRBJ2-7
CDR3aa: CASSPGRQRTDDEPGYEQYF
CDR3nt: TGTGCCAGCAGCCCCGGGAGGCAGCGGACTGACGACGAACCCGGTTACGAGCAGTACTTC

d_gene: -
abundance: many
v_gene: TRBV28
j_gene: TRBJ2-5
CDR3aa: CASNIVRVGPETQYF
CDR3nt: TGTGCCAGCAATATAGTGCGGGTAGGGCCAGAGACCCAGTACTTC

d_gene: TRBD1
abundance: -
v_gene: TRBV20-1
j_gene: TRBJ1-4
CDR3aa: CSAPGTGGLNEKLFF
CDR3nt: TGCAGTGCACCCGGGACAGGGGGCCTTAATGAAAAACTGTTTTTT

d_gene: -
abundance: -
v_gene: TRBV18
j_gene: TRBJ2-1
CDR3aa: CASSPPYRNYNEQFF
CDR3nt: TGTGCCAGCTCACCACCGTACCGTAACTACAATGAGCAGTTCTTC

d_gene: -
abundance: few
v_gene: TRBV10-1
j_gene: TRBJ2-7
CDR3aa: CAGSAYEQYF
CDR3nt: TGCGCCGGCTCGGCCTACGAGCAGTACTTC

d_gene: -
abundance: many
v_gene: TRBV30
j_gene: TRBJ2-1
CDR3aa: CAWSVLRAEQFF
CDR3nt: -

d_gene: TRBD2
abundance: few
v_gene: TRBV20-1
j_gene: TRBJ2-1
CDR3aa: CSAPPLAGIYNEQFF
CDR3nt: TGCAGTGCCCCTCCCTTAGCGGGAATCTACAATGAGCAGTTCTTC

d_gene: -
abundance: many
v_gene: TRBV20-1
j_gene: TRBJ2-3
CDR3aa: CSAEMSGRTDTQYF
CDR3nt: TGCAGTGCCGAAATGAGCGGTCGCACAGATACGCAGTATTTT

d_gene: TRBD2
abundance: many
v_gene: TRBV7-2
j_gene: TRBJ2-2
CDR3aa: CASSVTGTSASGELFF
CDR3nt: TGTGCCAGCAGCGTCACCGGGACTAGCGCGTCCGGGGAGCTGTTTTTT

d_gene: -
abundance: many
v_gene: TRBV24-1
j_gene: TRBJ2-5
CDR3aa: CATSPGGGSLNQETQYF
CDR3nt: TGTGCCACCAGCCCGGGCGGGGGCAGCCTGAACCAAGAGACCCAGTACTTC

d_gene: -
abundance: many
v_gene: TRBV28
j_gene: TRBJ1-3
CDR3aa: CASSLSGAGNTIYF
CDR3nt: TGTGCCAGCAGTTTATCGGGGGCTGGAAACACCATATATTTT

d_gene: TRBD1
abundance: few
v_gene: TRBV20-1
j_gene: TRBJ1-1
CDR3aa: CSIRQGDTEAFF
CDR3nt: TGCAGCATCCGACAGGGGGACACTGAAGCTTTCTTT

d_gene: TRBD2
abundance: many
v_gene: TRBV7-2
j_gene: TRBJ2-3
CDR3aa: CASSLSGRADTQYF
CDR3nt: TGTGCCAGCAGCTTAAGCGGGAGGGCAGATACGCAGTATTTT

d_gene: -
abundance: -
v_gene: TRBV30
j_gene: TRBJ2-5
CDR3aa: CAWSARGSERETQYF
CDR3nt: TGTGCCTGGAGTGCCCGGGGTTCCGAGAGAGAGACCCAGTACTTC

d_gene: TRBD2
abundance: few
v_gene: TRBV7-8
j_gene: TRBJ2-3
CDR3aa: CASSLSSGMGTDTQYF
CDR3nt: TGTGCCAGCAGCTTAAGTAGCGGGATGGGGACAGATACGCAGTATTTT

d_gene: TRBD2
abundance: many
v_gene: TRBV3-1
j_gene: TRBJ2-7
CDR3aa: CASSQGTSGPGEQYF
CDR3nt: TGTGCCAGCAGCCAAGGGACTAGCGGCCCCGGCGAGCAGTACTTC

d_gene: -
abundance: few
v_gene: TRBV6-2/TRBV6-3
j_gene: TRBJ1-1
CDR3aa: CASTLAGSPEAFF
CDR3nt: TGTGCCAGCACTTTGGCGGGGTCCCCTGAAGCTTTCTTT

d_gene: -
abundance: few
v_gene: TRBV7-8
j_gene: TRBJ2-5
CDR3aa: CASTLLEPSGETQYF
CDR3nt: TGTGCCAGCACCCTACTTGAACCCTCGGGAGAGACCCAGTACTTC

d_gene: -
abundance: many
v_gene: TRBV6-2/TRBV6-3
j_gene: TRBJ2-1
CDR3aa: CASSYSIQVIEQFF
CDR3nt: TGTGCCAGCAGTTACTCGATACAGGTTATTGAGCAGTTCTTC

d_gene: -
abundance: -
v_gene: TRBV7-2
j_gene: TRBJ2-4
CDR3aa: CASSLTLAKNIQYF
CDR3nt: TGTGCCAGCAGCTTAACGTTAGCCAAAAACATTCAGTACTTC

d_gene: TRBD1
abundance: -
v_gene: TRBV5-1
j_gene: TRBJ2-7
CDR3aa: CASSFRDSESYEQYF
CDR3nt: TGCGCCAGCAGTTTCCGGGACAGTGAATCCTACGAGCAGTACTTC

d_gene: TRBD1
abundance: few
v_gene: TRBV12-3/TRBV12-4
j_gene: TRBJ1-5
CDR3aa: CASSEQGLNQPQHF
CDR3nt: TGTGCCAGCAGTGAACAGGGGCTCAATCAGCCCCAGCATTTT

d_gene: TRBD1
abundance: few
v_gene: TRBV5-5
j_gene: TRBJ2-7
CDR3aa: CASSLWTGQYEQYF
CDR3nt: TGTGCCAGCAGCTTGTGGACAGGGCAATACGAGCAGTACTTC

d_gene: TRBD1
abundance: -
v_gene: TRBV19
j_gene: TRBJ2-5
CDR3aa: CASSKFRDRLQETQYF
CDR3nt: TGTGCCAGTAGCAAATTCCGGGACAGGCTACAAGAGACCCAGTACTTC

d_gene: -
abundance: few
v_gene: TRBV5-1
j_gene: TRBJ1-1
CDR3aa: CASRGQTNTEAFF
CDR3nt: TGCGCCAGCAGAGGACAGACAAACACTGAAGCTTTCTTT

d_gene: -
abundance: many
v_gene: TRBV6-5
j_gene: TRBJ2-5
CDR3aa: CASSYSSGGFETQYF
CDR3nt: TGTGCCAGCAGTTACTCGAGTGGGGGGTTTGAGACCCAGTACTTC

d_gene: -
abundance: many
v_gene: TRBV29-1
j_gene: TRBJ2-2
CDR3aa: CSVEEGSGTNTGELFF
CDR3nt: TGCAGCGTTGAAGAAGGCTCCGGGACCAACACCGGGGAGCTGTTTTTT

d_gene: -
abundance: many
v_gene: TRBV29-1
j_gene: TRBJ2-1
CDR3aa: CSGAGQTNNEQFF
CDR3nt: TGCAGCGGTGCCGGACAGACCAACAATGAGCAGTTCTTC

d_gene: TRBD1
abundance: -
v_gene: TRBV6-2/TRBV6-3
j_gene: TRBJ1-2
CDR3aa: CASSYLDRGTYGYTF
CDR3nt: TGTGCCAGCAGTTACCTGGACAGGGGCACCTATGGCTACACCTTC

d_gene: -
abundance: -
v_gene: TRBV2
j_gene: TRBJ2-7
CDR3aa: CASSFDGVEQYF
CDR3nt: TGTGCCAGCAGTTTTGACGGTGTAGAGCAGTACTTC

d_gene: TRBD2
abundance: few
v_gene: TRBV6-2/TRBV6-3
j_gene: TRBJ2-2
CDR3aa: CASSYGSGGPGELFF
CDR3nt: TGTGCCAGCAGTTACGGGTCGGGAGGCCCCGGGGAGCTGTTTTTT

d_gene: -
abundance: many
v_gene: TRBV12-3/TRBV12-4
j_gene: TRBJ1-2
CDR3aa: CASTAAGPSGYGYTF
CDR3nt: TGTGCCAGTACGGCCGCAGGGCCGTCAGGCTATGGCTACACCTTC

d_gene: TRBD1
abundance: few
v_gene: TRBV11-2
j_gene: TRBJ1-1
CDR3aa: CASSLVLLGGTGQAFF
CDR3nt: TGTGCCAGCAGCTTAGTTCTCCTTGGGGGGACAGGGCAAGCTTTCTTT

d_gene: TRBD1
abundance: -
v_gene: TRBV5-4
j_gene: TRBJ2-7
CDR3aa: CASSLPGQLAEQYF
CDR3nt: TGTGCCAGCAGTCTTCCGGGACAGCTCGCTGAGCAGTACTTC

d_gene: TRBD1
abundance: -
v_gene: TRBV5-5
j_gene: TRBJ2-6
CDR3aa: CASSSTGVGANVLTF
CDR3nt: TGTGCCAGCAGCTCTACAGGGGTTGGGGCCAACGTCCTGACTTTC

d_gene: TRBD2
abundance: -
v_gene: TRBV6-2/TRBV6-3
j_gene: TRBJ2-1
CDR3aa: CASSYSRRGGVDEQFF
CDR3nt: TGTGCCAGCAGTTACTCGCGGCGGGGGGGCGTTGATGAGCAGTTCTTC

d_gene: -
abundance: many
v_gene: TRBV5-4
j_gene: TRBJ2-3
CDR3aa: CASSLERSDTQYF
CDR3nt: TGTGCCAGCAGCTTGGAAAGGTCCGATACGCAGTATTTT

d_gene: TRBD2
abundance: many
v_gene: TRBV7-4
j_gene: TRBJ2-7
CDR3aa: CASSSGLAGYEQYF
CDR3nt: TGTGCCAGCAGCTCTGGACTAGCGGGATACGAGCAGTACTTC

d_gene: -
abundance: few
v_gene: TRBV6-6
j_gene: TRBJ2-2
CDR3aa: CASSIPWPGELFF
CDR3nt: TGTGCCAGCAGCATTCCATGGCCCGGGGAGCTGTTTTTT

d_gene: TRBD2
abundance: -
v_gene: TRBV27
j_gene: TRBJ2-3
CDR3aa: CASSLRGLVADTQYF
CDR3nt: TGTGCCAGCAGTTTAAGGGGACTAGTAGCAGATACGCAGTATTTT

d_gene: TRBD1
abundance: many
v_gene: TRBV5-1
j_gene: TRBJ2-1
CDR3aa: CASSLLQGFGNEQFF
CDR3nt: TGCGCCAGCAGTCTCTTACAGGGGTTCGGAAATGAGCAGTTCTTC

d_gene: -
abundance: many
v_gene: TRBV10-2
j_gene: TRBJ2-3
CDR3aa: CASSEQGDTQYF
CDR3nt: TGCGCCAGCAGTGAACAGGGAGATACGCAGTATTTT

d_gene: -
abundance: many
v_gene: TRBV7-9
j_gene: TRBJ1-1
CDR3aa: CASSLQINTEAFF
CDR3nt: TGTGCCAGCAGCCTACAGATTAACACTGAAGCTTTCTTT

d_gene: -
abundance: many
v_gene: TRBV6-1
j_gene: TRBJ1-2
CDR3aa: CASSPGAGYTF
CDR3nt: TGTGCCAGCAGCCCAGGGGCCGGCTACACCTTC

d_gene: TRBD2
abundance: -
v_gene: TRBV6-2/TRBV6-3
j_gene: TRBJ2-4
CDR3aa: CASSRTSGKNIQYF
CDR3nt: TGTGCCAGCAGCAGGACTAGCGGAAAAAACATTCAGTACTTC